Listed here are 17 T cell receptor beta chains from one sample, sequenced in a study of T cells in women clearing cervical HPV infection. Sequencing used immunoSEQ multiplex PCR; TCRdb keeps in-frame clones, though not all of them. The sample data list tens of thousands of clones. Sequenced: blood buffy coat. The receptors stem from a woman between 18 and 69 years old with a cervical HPV16 infection that either progressed to CIN3+ or cleared (not recorded which).

On this clone itself: The observed sequence ends 3 residues before the CDR3 terminus, with the missing tail filled in from the germline J gene. V and J are TRBV7-3 and TRBJ2-2; D is possibly TRBD1 (5 bases). V lost 7 bases, J lost 7 bases, and 13 bases lay in between. The germline CDR1 and CDR2 sequences are SGHTA and FQGTGA. The CDR3 runs to 13 residues. The CDR3 DNA, read in part, is TGTGCCAGCATGGAAGGGGCGGTCGGGGAG. This codes for CASMEGAVGE. The whole CDR3 region reads CASMEGAVGELFF. Together with reference TRBV7-3 and TRBJ2-2, the CDR3 gives the full variable domain: GAGVSQTPSNKVTEKGKYVELRCDPISGHTALYWYRQSLGQGPEFLIYFQGTGAADDSGLPNDRFFAVRPEGSVSTLKIQRTERGDSAVYLCASMEGAVGELFFGEGSRLTVL.

Worth noting for this clone: The CDR3 extends 3 residues past the end of the read, so its final part is completed from the germline J gene. V and J are TRBV27 and TRBJ2-5; 10 positions agree with TRBD2. The length of the CDR3 is 16 residues. CDR1 is MNHEY and CDR2 is SMNVEV in the germline V gene (reference sequence). J gave up 4 bases and V 5 bases, and 10 bases lay outside the gene matches. Incomplete CDR3 DNA: TGTGCCAGCAGTCTCCGTTCTAGCGGGAGTGGAGAGACC. Its translation: CASSLRSSGSGET. In full, the CDR3 is CASSLRSSGSGETQYF.

Of note for this clone: The CDR3 extends 3 residues past the end of the read, so its final part is completed from the germline J gene. This chain connects TRBV10-3 to TRBJ2-7, with 10 nucleotides matching TRBD1. V lost 4 bases, J lost 1 base, and 1 base stayed unmatched. CDR1 is ENHRY and CDR2 is SYGVKD in the germline V gene. This CDR3 contains 14 residues. The CDR3 loop is CAISGDRGSYEQYF. The DNA read from the CDR3 is TGTGCCATCAGTGGGGACAGGGGATCCTACGAG.

Worth noting for this clone: The sequence runs out 3 residues before the end of the CDR3; the remainder is reconstructed from the germline J gene. The rearrangement links TRBV5-1 to TRBJ2-5, with a tentative D call TRBD1 (5 bases). The V end was cut by 4 bases, the J end by 3 bases, with 16 bases between. The CDR3 consists of 15 residues. Per germline, CDR1 SGHRS and CDR2 YFSETQ. The CDR3 spells CASSTSGISEETQYF. Partial CDR3 DNA: TGCGCCAGCAGCACTTCAGGGATCTCGGAAGAGACC.

Concerning this clone itself: An end of the junction differs from the germline gene, which may be a read error. The CDR3 bases that were read are TGTGCCAGCAGTGATCCAGAGACG. It encodes CASSDPET. The whole CDR3 sequence is CASSDPETQYF. The chain carries TRBV6-1 and TRBJ2-3; D is undetermined. Sequencing ends 3 residues short of the CDR3 end; the germline J gene provides the rest. Germline CDR1 MNHNS, CDR2 SASEGT. The CDR3 runs 11 residues.

As concerns this clone: The sequence runs out 3 residues before the end of the CDR3; the remainder is reconstructed from the germline J gene. In the same sample, other DNA sequences code for this CDR3. This chain joins TRBV18 and TRBJ1-3; 10 positions agree with TRBD1. Germline loops: CDR1 KGHSH, CDR2 LQKENI. The CDR3 is made up of 15 amino acids. J lost 6 bases, V lost 10 bases, and 12 bases had no gene match. The CDR3 bases that were read are TGTGCCACCCGAACCGGGACAGGGGTTGAAAACACC. It is translated as CATRTGTGVENT. The entire CDR3 protein reads CATRTGTGVENTIYF.

A word on this clone: The read falls 3 residues short of the CDR3 end, and the missing part is taken from the germline J gene. The J gene is TRBJ2-5, the V gene TRBV12-5; D unresolved. Looked up from germline, CDR1 is LGHNT and CDR2 is FRNRAP. There are 12 residues in the CDR3. The germline V and J ends were trimmed by 2 bases and 4 bases, with 5 bases remaining between them. Incomplete CDR3 DNA: TGTGCTAGTGGTTTGACGGGAGAGACC. This gives the protein CASGLTGET. The full-length CDR3 reads as CASGLTGETQYF.

Concerning this clone itself: The DNA ends 3 residues before the CDR3 does, and the rest of the CDR3 is filled in from the germline J gene. This sequence joins TRBV6-2 or TRBV6-3 and TRBJ2-1; possible D gene TRBD1, 5 bases. The CDR3 length is 14 residues. V was pared by 2 bases and J by 6 bases, with 11 bases between. CDR1 and CDR2 (germline): MNHEY, SVGEGT. Partial CDR3 DNA: TGTGCCAGCAGTTACCACAGGCGAGCCAATGAG. It is translated as CASSYHRRANE. The full CDR3 protein is CASSYHRRANEQFF.

Worth noting for this clone: The CDR3 end falls 3 residues outside the read, so it is completed with the germline J gene. The chain uses TRBV5-6 and TRBJ2-5; unclear D gene. The germline V gene encodes CDR1 SGHDT and CDR2 YYEEEE. This CDR3 contains 15 residues. V gave up 0 bases and J gave up 4 bases, with 13 bases separating them. The DNA read from the CDR3 is TGTGCCAGCAGCTTGGCTGCAGGAAGGAGAGAGACC. Protein sequence: CASSLAAGRRET. From start to end, the CDR3 is CASSLAAGRRETQYF.

In regard to this clone: The CDR3 extends 3 residues past the end of the read, so its final part is completed from the germline J gene. The rearrangement links TRBV7-6 to TRBJ1-2; D ambiguous. The CDR3 sequence is 15 residues long. The germline V gene has CDR1 SGHVS and CDR2 FNYEAQ. The CDR3 protein is CASSSLAGGPNDYTF. The part of the CDR3 DNA that was read is TGTGCCAGCAGCTCACTAGCGGGAGGGCCCAATGAC.

On this clone itself: The CDR3 end is not reached by the read, which stops 3 residues before it; the germline J gene fills it in. The chain has TRBV28 and TRBJ1-6, with D possibly being TRBD1 (6 bases). This CDR3 has 14 residues. From germline, CDR1 is MDHEN and CDR2 SYDVKM. Trimming took 6 bases from V and 2 from J, leaving 8 bases between them. CDR3 in amino acids: CASSRGPYNSPLHF. CDR3 DNA, as far as it was read: TGTGCCAGCAGCAGGGGACCCTATAATTCACCC.

In regard to this clone: The CDR3 end is not reached by the read, which stops 3 residues before it; the germline J gene fills it in. The chain recombines TRBV11-2 with TRBJ2-3; 14 nucleotides align to TRBD2. Germline loops: CDR1 SGHAT, CDR2 FQNNGV. This CDR3 comprises 15 residues. V lost 5 bases to trimming and J lost 6 bases; unmatched junction nucleotides: 4. The CDR3 here is CASSAGLAGADTQYF. The CDR3 bases that were read are TGTGCCAGCAGCGCGGGACTAGCGGGAGCGGATACG.

Note on this clone: The CDR3 end is not reached by the read, which stops 3 residues before it; the germline J gene fills it in. The chain joins TRBV28 to TRBJ2-3; TRBD2 agrees at 7 bases. Trimming removed 7 bases from V and 4 bases from J; junction bases left unmatched: 14. Looked up from germline, CDR1 is MDHEN and CDR2 is SYDVKM. CDR3 length: 16 amino acids. CDR3 protein: CASTPGSSGYSDTQYF. The sequenced part of the CDR3 DNA is TGTGCCAGCACCCCGGGGAGTAGCGGGTACTCAGATACG.

Regarding this clone: The read halts 3 residues ahead of the CDR3 end, with the missing end drawn from the germline J gene. This chain links TRBV10-3 with TRBJ1-5; TRBD1 is a possible D gene (5 bases). The CDR3 is 15 residues long. The germline gives CDR1 ENHRY, CDR2 SYGVKD. V shed 0 bases and J shed 6 bases, with 12 bases lying between them. The CDR3 DNA, read in part, is TGTGCCATCAGTGAGTCGGGCAGGGAAAGTCAGCCC. Amino acid sequence: CAISESGRESQP. The whole CDR3 sequence is CAISESGRESQPQHF.

With respect to this clone: The read falls 3 residues short of the CDR3 end, and the missing part is taken from the germline J gene. The rearrangement joins TRBV2 to TRBJ2-4; D possibly corresponds to TRBD2 (5 bases). The length of the CDR3 is 12 residues. CDR1 is SNHLY, CDR2 FYNNEI, per germline. The covered CDR3 bases are TGTGCCAGCAGTGAATCGGGGAATGGT. Its protein is CASSESGNG. In full, the CDR3 is CASSESGNGQYF. The full variable domain, in which reference TRBV2 and TRBJ2-4 provide the parts outside the CDR3, is EPEVTQTPSHQVTQMGQEVILRCVPISNHLYFYWYRQILGQKVEFLVSFYNNEISEKSEIFDDQFSVERPDGSNFTLKIRSTKLEDSAMYFCASSESGNGQYFGAGTRLSVL.

Of note for this clone: The read falls 3 residues short of the CDR3 end, and the missing part is taken from the germline J gene. The chain is built from TRBV5-1 and TRBJ1-5, with TRBD1 matching over 8 bases. V shed 3 bases and J 5 bases; nucleotides not matched to a gene: 13. The CDR3 length is 17 residues. Germline lookup yields CDR1 SGHRS and CDR2 YFSETQ. Incomplete CDR3 DNA: TGCGCCAGCAGCTCAGGACAGGGACGCGATCCTGATCAGCCC. As protein: CASSSGQGRDPDQP. The whole CDR3 reads CASSSGQGRDPDQPQHF.

For this clone: The observed sequence ends 3 residues before the CDR3 terminus, with the missing tail filled in from the germline J gene. V gene TRBV9 combines with J gene TRBJ2-7; D ambiguous. The CDR3 contains 14 residues. Trimming removed 0 bases at V and 0 bases at J, with 7 bases between. Germline values: CDR1 SGDLS, CDR2 YYNGEE. The DNA read from the CDR3 is TGTGCCAGCAGCGTAGAACACAGCTCCTACGAG. Encoded protein: CASSVEHSSYE. In full, the CDR3 reads CASSVEHSSYEQYF.